The 12 T cell receptor beta chains reported below all come from one sample, sequenced in a study of monozygotic twins with inflammatory bowel disease. TCRdb re-called the 5' RACE reads, yielding one record per CDR3 amino acid sequence without DNA. The sample has about 300,000 distinct CDR3 sequences; the top ten hold over 5%. The specimen sequenced was blood. The receptors originated from a human donor with ulcerative colitis or Crohn's disease, or a healthy co-twin of an affected twin (not recorded which).

This sequence joins TRBV27 and TRBJ2-5; TCRdb's D call of TRBD1 is untestable without DNA. The CDR3 is made up of 12 amino acids. The V gene's germline CDR1 is MNHEY and CDR2 SMNVEV (reference sequence). This chain's CDR3 is CASRTGFETQYF.

J is TRBJ1-2 and V is TRBV6-1; TCRdb selects TRBD1, and the lack of DNA leaves this call unchecked. CDR1 MNHNS and CDR2 SASEGT come from the germline V gene. The CDR3 extends over 15 amino acids. CDR3: CASSLLTGANYGYTF.

The rearrangement uses TRBV7-8 and TRBJ2-5; the D call of TRBD2 rests on TCRdb alone, since no DNA is present to check it. CDR3 length: 15 residues. CDR1 and CDR2 from the germline V gene are SGHVS and FQNEAQ. The CDR3 spells CASSSLKGGPATQYF.

The chain carries TRBV30 and TRBJ2-7; the TCRdb call, TRBD1, lacks DNA for checking. This CDR3 comprises 14 residues. Germline loops: CDR1 GTSNPN, CDR2 SVGIG (reference sequence). The CDR3 loop reads CAWSAGQGAYEQYF.

The gene calls are TRBV29-1 and TRBJ2-1; with no DNA, the TCRdb D assignment of TRBD2 cannot be verified. This CDR3 region has 13 residues. Germline V gene sequence: CDR1 SQVTM, CDR2 ANQGSEA. The CDR3 sequence: CSVSRGTNNEQFF.

The V gene is TRBV10-3, the J gene TRBJ2-5; as DNA is missing, the TRBD1 call by TCRdb cannot be tested. CDR3 length: 13 amino acids. From germline, CDR1 is ENHRY and CDR2 SYGVKD. This CDR3 is CAIRGQVQETQYF.

CDR3 region: CASSIRLAGEGEQFF. The rearrangement links TRBV19 to TRBJ2-1; absent DNA, TCRdb's TRBD2 call cannot be checked. The V gene's germline CDR1 is LNHDA and CDR2 SQIVND (reference sequence). This CDR3 contains 15 residues.

This rearrangement joins TRBV9 to TRBJ2-5; the D call of TRBD1 rests on TCRdb alone, since no DNA is present to check it. This CDR3 region has 14 residues. CDR1 is SGDLS, CDR2 YYNGEE, per germline. The CDR3 sequence: CASSVGGGQETQYF. Variable domain in full (rest from reference TRBV9 and TRBJ2-5): DSGVTQTPKHLITATGQRVTLRCSPRSGDLSVYWYQQSLDQGLQFLIQYYNGEERAKGNILERFSAQQFPDLHSELNLSSLELGDSALYFCASSVGGGQETQYFGPGTRLLVL.

This CDR3 reads CASRPNQETQYF. The chain is built from TRBV2 and TRBJ2-5. Germline CDR1 SNHLY, CDR2 FYNNEI. This CDR3 is 12 amino acids long. Based on the CDR3 plus reference TRBV2 and TRBJ2-5, the full variable domain is EPEVTQTPSHQVTQMGQEVILRCVPISNHLYFYWYRQILGQKVEFLVSFYNNEISEKSEIFDDQFSVERPDGSNFTLKIRSTKLEDSAMYFCASRPNQETQYFGPGTRLLVL.

The CDR3 loop reads CASSHQGLATDTQYF. V and J are TRBV3-1 and TRBJ2-3; TCRdb returns TRBD1, unconfirmable since there is no DNA. CDR1 LGHDT and CDR2 YNNKEL come from the germline V gene (reference sequence). This CDR3 has 15 amino acids.

The genes are TRBV7-2 and TRBJ2-1; the D call from TCRdb, TRBD2, cannot be confirmed without DNA. Germline V gene data show CDR1 as SGHTA and CDR2 as FQGNSA. The CDR3 extends over 15 amino acids. This CDR3 reads CASSLFAGGNNEQFF. The full variable domain, rest sourced from reference TRBV7-2 and TRBJ2-1, is GAGVSQSPSNKVTEKGKDVELRCDPISGHTALYWYRQSLGQGLEFLIYFQGNSAPDKSGLPSDRFSAERTGGSVSTLTIQRTQQEDSAVYLCASSLFAGGNNEQFFGPGTRLTVL.

The chain uses TRBV28 and TRBJ2-2; checking the TCRdb D call of TRBD1 is not possible without DNA. This CDR3 is built from 17 residues. CDR1 and CDR2 from the germline V gene are MDHEN and SYDVKM. CDR3 sequence reads: CASSLAPDRPNTGELFF.